The next 13 T cell receptor beta chains were all read from a single sample in a study of T cell responses to AZD1222 COVID-19 vaccine (dated by TCRdb to about 2021). The time point tag for this specimen amounts to: baseline before first vaccination. The library relied on the immunoSEQ multiplex PCR assay. As stored in TCRdb, this immuneACCESS dataset retains in-frame rearrangements with V and J assigned. A fraction of the clones does not appear; measured against another copy, unresolved V genes explain less than half of the discrepancy, and the remainder lacks a known reason. For this sample the table gives roughly 160,000 clones, of which 90% were detected only once. The top ten clonotypes cover over 1.2% of the sample. The sequencing here drew on peripheral blood, taken on day 0 of AZD1222 vaccination. The receptor source for this set is an adult in good health.

The chain recombines TRBV28 with TRBJ2-5; 7 bases map to TRBD1. This CDR3 has 15 amino acids. Germline loops: CDR1 MDHEN, CDR2 SYDVKM. V lost 5 bases and J lost 2; bases outside the gene matches: 8. The CDR3 loop is CASSPLRQGQETQYF. The CDR3 nucleotides are TGTGCCAGCAGTCCCCTAAGACAGGGACAAGAGACCCAGTACTTC.

This clone was counted once. This chain uses TRBV19 with TRBJ1-2, with TRBD1 identical over 9 bases. V dropped 1 base and J dropped 7; count of bases not matched to a gene: 10. The CDR3 consists of 16 residues. Germline lookup yields CDR1 LNHDA and CDR2 SQIVND (reference sequence). CDR3 bases: TGTGCCAGTAGTATAGCCCCTCCGGGACAGGGCCGTGGCTACACCTTC. Translation gives CASSIAPPGQGRGYTF.

This chain connects TRBV5-1 to TRBJ1-6, with 10 bases aligning to TRBD1. The CDR3 extends over 14 amino acids. Germline CDR1 reads SGHRS; CDR2 reads YFSETQ. Trimming at V came to 4 bases and at J to 7 bases, leaving 2 bases not matched to a gene. CDR3 in DNA: TGCGCCAGCAGCCAGGGACAGGGGAATTCACCCCTCCACTTT. Translated, it gives CASSQGQGNSPLHF.

The rearrangement uses TRBV2 and TRBJ2-6, with 8 bases matching TRBD1. CDR3 length: 19 amino acids. The germline gives CDR1 SNHLY, CDR2 FYNNEI. The V and J ends lost 2 bases and 3 bases, in that order; junction bases with no gene match: 12. The CDR3 DNA reads TGTGCCAGCAGTGAAAACGATCCGGGACAGGTTTTTGGGGCCAACGTCCTGACTTTC. As protein: CASSENDPGQVFGANVLTF.

The rearrangement links TRBV9 to TRBJ1-3; 7 positions match TRBD1. CDR1 is SGDLS, CDR2 YYNGEE, per germline. The CDR3 runs 15 residues. V shed 5 bases and J 0 bases; nucleotides not matched to a gene: 5. The CDR3 loop is CASRPQGSSGNTIYF. The CDR3, as DNA: TGTGCCAGCAGGCCACAGGGGTCCTCTGGAAACACCATATATTTT.

This chain connects TRBV10-1 to TRBJ1-6, with 9 nucleotides matching TRBD1. Trimming cost V 0 bases and J 3 bases; bases outside gene matches: 12. CDR1 and CDR2 from the germline V gene are WNHNN and SYGVQD (reference sequence). This CDR3 spans 20 amino acids. The CDR3: CASSESGDRVKRNYNSPLHF. CDR3 nucleotides: TGCGCCAGCAGTGAGTCGGGGGACAGGGTAAAAAGGAACTATAATTCACCCCTCCACTTT.

V gene TRBV10-2 combines with J gene TRBJ2-1, with TRBD1 matching 8 bases. The CDR3 sequence is 14 residues long. V lost 7 bases to trimming and J lost 0 bases; unmatched junction nucleotides: 2. Germline V gene sequence: CDR1 WSHSY, CDR2 SAAADI. This CDR3 is CASKGQGSYNEQFF. CDR3 DNA sequence: TGCGCCAGCAAAGGACAGGGCTCCTACAATGAGCAGTTCTTC.

The chain is built from TRBV7-2 and TRBJ2-5; D might be TRBD1 (6 bases). The V gene lost 3 bases and the J gene lost 2 bases, with 7 bases spanning the gap. The germline V gene encodes CDR1 SGHTA and CDR2 FQGNSA. The CDR3 runs to 13 residues. CDR3 bases: TGTGCCAGCAGCTTCGGGACACAAGAGACCCAGTACTTC. Translated, it gives CASSFGTQETQYF.

This chain connects TRBV7-3 to TRBJ2-3, with unresolved D. This CDR3 spans 13 amino acids. V was clipped by 4 bases and J by 0 bases, with 5 bases between them. The germline gives CDR1 SGHTA, CDR2 FQGTGA. The DNA of the CDR3 is TGTGCCAGCAGCTACGGGAGCACAGATACGCAGTATTTT. Its translation is CASSYGSTDTQYF.

This chain links TRBV3-1 (or the pseudogene TRBV3-2) with TRBJ2-7, with 10 bases fitting TRBD1. The germline gives CDR1 LGHDT, CDR2 YNNKEL (reference sequence). The V gene end was trimmed by 5 bases and the J gene end by 4 bases; junction bases not matched to a gene: 8. This CDR3 comprises 15 residues. CDR3 in DNA: TGTGCCAGCAGCACCCGGGACAGGGGAAGTTACGAGCAGTACTTC. Translated, it gives CASSTRDRGSYEQYF.

The V call is TRBV19, the J call TRBJ2-4, with D possibly TRBD1 on 5 matching bases. The CDR3 is 15 amino acids. V lost 6 bases and J lost 8, with 20 bases in between. Germline V gene lookup returns CDR1 LNHDA and CDR2 SQIVND (reference sequence). The CDR3 region has the DNA TGTGCCAGTAGCTTGACGGGCAGGGTTAGGGACATTCAGTACTTC. Translating gives CASSLTGRVRDIQYF.

The V gene is TRBV6-1, the J gene TRBJ1-6; possibly TRBD1 for D (5 bases). Germline values: CDR1 MNHNS, CDR2 SASEGT. The V gene lost 0 bases and the J gene lost 5 bases, with 11 bases spanning the gap. The CDR3 totals 16 residues. CDR3 region: CASSEAHRRDNSPLHF. Written as DNA, the CDR3 is TGTGCCAGCAGTGAAGCGCACAGGAGGGATAATTCACCCCTCCACTTT.

The V call is TRBV7-9, the J call TRBJ1-2; D call uncertain. This CDR3 comprises 14 residues. Germline CDR1 reads SEHNR; CDR2 reads FQNEAQ (reference sequence). V dropped 0 bases and J dropped 7 bases, with 12 bases sitting between them. The CDR3 region is CASSLADGFAGYTF. CDR3 nucleotides: TGTGCCAGCAGCTTAGCTGACGGGTTTGCTGGCTACACCTTC.